The next 9 T cell receptor beta chains were all read from a single sample in a study of CD8 T cells in ankylosing spondylitis. TCRdb called the 5' RACE reads again in MiXCR, with one record for every CDR3 protein. This table holds about 52,000 distinct CDR3 sequences, 6% to 7.5% found once. Material: blood, either unsorted or a sorted T cell fraction (not recorded which). The source of these receptors is a female donor with ankylosing spondylitis or in good health (not recorded which).

This clonotype was recorded at least ten times. The chain recombines TRBV10-3 with TRBJ2-6; TRBD1 aligns across 8 bases. The CDR3 has 17 residues. Trimming took 4 bases from V and 0 from J; bases not matched to a gene: 5. Looked up from germline, CDR1 is ENHRY and CDR2 is SYGVKD. CDR3 protein: CAISAGTGLSGANVLTF. CDR3 DNA sequence: TGTGCCATCAGTGCGGGGACAGGACTCTCTGGGGCCAACGTCCTGACTTTC.

This clonotype was observed a handful of times. This chain connects TRBV7-2 to TRBJ2-5, with D tentatively TRBD1 (6 bases). This CDR3 has 14 amino acids. The V gene lost 5 bases and the J gene lost 2 bases, with 12 bases spanning the gap. The V gene's germline CDR1 is SGHTA and CDR2 FQGNSA. The DNA of the CDR3 is TGTGCCAGCAGCCCAACTGGACAGCAAGAGACCCAGTACTTC. Amino acids: CASSPTGQQETQYF. Full variable domain (outside the CDR3, taken from reference TRBV7-2 and TRBJ2-5): GAGVSQSPSNKVTEKGKDVELRCDPISGHTALYWYRQSLGQGLEFLIYFQGNSAPDKSGLPSDRFSAERTGGSVSTLTIQRTQQEDSAVYLCASSPTGQQETQYFGPGTRLLVL.

This clonotype was observed many times. The chain employs TRBV24-1 and TRBJ2-1, with D unclear. Germline values: CDR1 KGHDR, CDR2 SFDVKD. The CDR3 is made up of 14 amino acids. V was clipped by 0 bases and J by 3 bases, with 5 bases between them. CDR3 amino acids: CATSDLDGYNEQFF. CDR3 in DNA: TGTGCCACCAGTGATTTGGACGGCTACAATGAGCAGTTCTTC.

This clonotype has at least ten counts. This chain joins TRBV18 and TRBJ1-1; unclear D gene. This CDR3 has 14 residues. V lost 2 bases and J lost 1, with 8 bases in between. Germline V gives CDR1 KGHSH, CDR2 LQKENI. The CDR3 loop reads CASSPLRENTEAFF. CDR3 DNA sequence: TGTGCCAGCTCACCATTACGGGAGAACACTGAAGCTTTCTTT.

The chain combines TRBV7-9 with TRBJ2-3; D gene ambiguous. The CDR3 sequence is 15 residues long. Looked up from germline, CDR1 is SEHNR and CDR2 is FQNEAQ (reference sequence). The V end lost 4 bases, the J end lost 4 bases, and 15 bases lay between the germline ends. The CDR3 coding sequence is TGTGCCAGCAGCTCCCGTGGTCAGCGCCCAGATACGCAGTATTTT. It codes for CASSSRGQRPDTQYF. Using reference TRBV7-9 and TRBJ2-3 for the parts outside the CDR3, the full variable domain is DTGVSQNPRHKITKRGQNVTFRCDPISEHNRLYWYRQTLGQGPEFLTYFQNEAQLEKSRLLSDRFSAERPKGSFSTLEIQRTEQGDSAMYLCASSSRGQRPDTQYFGPGTRLTVL.

Many counts were recorded for this clonotype. The gene calls are TRBV5-1 and TRBJ1-1; 10 bases match TRBD1. V was clipped by 4 bases and J by 6 bases; unmatched bases: 9. From germline, CDR1 is SGHRS and CDR2 YFSETQ. The length of the CDR3 is 15 residues. The CDR3 DNA reads TGCGCCAGCAGCACCGGGGACAGGGGTAACCCTGAAGCTTTCTTT. Translation gives CASSTGDRGNPEAFF.

At least ten counts were recorded for this clonotype. The chain carries TRBV10-3 and TRBJ2-7; 9 nucleotides match TRBD1. The CDR3 loop spans 12 amino acids. Losses at the gene ends were 11 bases for V and 6 bases for J; bases not matched to a gene: 8. Looked up from germline, CDR1 is ENHRY and CDR2 is SYGVKD. The CDR3 loop reads CASRGQGAEQYF. CDR3 nucleotides: TGTGCCTCCAGGGGACAGGGAGCCGAGCAGTACTTC.

The chain joins TRBV28 to TRBJ1-1; tentatively, D is TRBD1 (6 bases). Germline loops: CDR1 MDHEN, CDR2 SYDVKM. Trimming pared 3 bases from V and 2 bases from J, leaving 13 bases between. This CDR3 contains 15 residues. DNA of the CDR3: TGTGCCAGCAGTTTTGGGGGGCTGATTAACACTGAAGCTTTCTTT. Protein sequence: CASSFGGLINTEAFF.

The chain recombines TRBV5-1 with TRBJ1-1, with TRBD1 as a possible D gene (6 bases). CDR1 SGHRS and CDR2 YFSETQ come from the germline V gene. The CDR3 is 15 amino acids. The V and J ends lost 2 bases and 7 bases respectively, with 18 bases between them. The CDR3 nucleotides are TGCGCCAGCAGCTTCACGGACAGTCCTGGGGGTGAAGCTTTCTTT. Translation: CASSFTDSPGGEAFF. Combining the CDR3 with reference TRBV5-1 and TRBJ1-1 gives the whole variable domain KAGVTQTPRYLIKTRGQQVTLSCSPISGHRSVSWYQQTPGQGLQFLFEYFSETQRNKGNFPGRFSGRQFSNSRSEMNVSTLELGDSALYLCASSFTDSPGGEAFFGQGTRLTVV.